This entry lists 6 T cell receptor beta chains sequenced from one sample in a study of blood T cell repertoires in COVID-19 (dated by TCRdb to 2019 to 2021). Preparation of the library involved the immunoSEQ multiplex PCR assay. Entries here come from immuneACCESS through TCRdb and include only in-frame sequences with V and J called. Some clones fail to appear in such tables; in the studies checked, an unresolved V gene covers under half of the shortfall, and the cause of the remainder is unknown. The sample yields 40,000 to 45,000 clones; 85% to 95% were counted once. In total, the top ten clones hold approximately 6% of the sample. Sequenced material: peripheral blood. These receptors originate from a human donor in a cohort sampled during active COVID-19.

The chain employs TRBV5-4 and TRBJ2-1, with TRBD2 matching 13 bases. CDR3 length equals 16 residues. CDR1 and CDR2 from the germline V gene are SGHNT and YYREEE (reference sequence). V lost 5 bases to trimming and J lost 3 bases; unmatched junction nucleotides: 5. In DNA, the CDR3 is TGTGCCAGCAGATCCGGGACTAGCGGGAACTACAATGAGCAGTTCTTC. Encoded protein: CASRSGTSGNYNEQFF.

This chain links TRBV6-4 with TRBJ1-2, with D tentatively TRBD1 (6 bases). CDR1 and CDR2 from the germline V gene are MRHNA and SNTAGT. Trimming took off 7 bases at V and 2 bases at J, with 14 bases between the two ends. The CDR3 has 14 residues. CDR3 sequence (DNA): TGTGCCAGCATACCTCAAACAGGGAACTATGGCTACACCTTC. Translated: CASIPQTGNYGYTF.

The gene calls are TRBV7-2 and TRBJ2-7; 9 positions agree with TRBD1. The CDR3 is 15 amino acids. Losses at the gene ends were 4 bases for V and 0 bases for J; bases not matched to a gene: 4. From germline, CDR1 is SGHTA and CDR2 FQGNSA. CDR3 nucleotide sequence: TGTGCCAGCAGCTGGGGACAGGGAAGCTCCTACGAGCAGTACTTC. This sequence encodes CASSWGQGSSYEQYF.

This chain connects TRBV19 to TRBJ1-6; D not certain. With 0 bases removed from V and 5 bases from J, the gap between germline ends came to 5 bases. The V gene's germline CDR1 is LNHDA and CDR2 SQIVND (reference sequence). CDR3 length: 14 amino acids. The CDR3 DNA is TGTGCCAGTAGTATAGATAGCAATAATTCACCCCTCCACTTT. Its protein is CASSIDSNNSPLHF.

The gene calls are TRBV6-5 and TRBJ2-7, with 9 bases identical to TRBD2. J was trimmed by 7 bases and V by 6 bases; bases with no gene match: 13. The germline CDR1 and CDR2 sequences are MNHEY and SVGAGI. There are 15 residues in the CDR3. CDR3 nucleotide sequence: TGTGCCAGCAGCGATGCGGGAGGGCCCAGGGAGGAGCAGTACTTC. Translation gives CASSDAGGPREEQYF.

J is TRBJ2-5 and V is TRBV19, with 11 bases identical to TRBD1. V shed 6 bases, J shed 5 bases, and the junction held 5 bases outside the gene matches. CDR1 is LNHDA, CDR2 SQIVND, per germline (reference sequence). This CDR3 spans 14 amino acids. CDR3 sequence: CASRRTGGDETQYF. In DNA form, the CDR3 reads TGTGCCAGTAGGAGGACAGGGGGCGATGAGACCCAGTACTTC. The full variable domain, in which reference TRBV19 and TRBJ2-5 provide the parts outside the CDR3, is DGGITQSPKYLFRKEGQNVTLSCEQNLNHDAMYWYRQDPGQGLRLIYYSQIVNDFQKGDIAEGYSVSREKKESFPLTVTSAQKNPTAFYLCASRRTGGDETQYFGPGTRLLVL.